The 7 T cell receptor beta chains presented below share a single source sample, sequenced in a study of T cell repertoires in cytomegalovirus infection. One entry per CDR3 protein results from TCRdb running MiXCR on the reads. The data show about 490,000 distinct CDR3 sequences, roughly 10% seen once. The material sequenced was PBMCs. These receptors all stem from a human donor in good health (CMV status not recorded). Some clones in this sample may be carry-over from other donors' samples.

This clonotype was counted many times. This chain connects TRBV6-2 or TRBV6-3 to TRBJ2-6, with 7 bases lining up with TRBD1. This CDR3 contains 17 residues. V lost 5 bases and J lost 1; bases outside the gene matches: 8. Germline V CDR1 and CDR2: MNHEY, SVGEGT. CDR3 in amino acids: CASSKDREGSGANVLTF. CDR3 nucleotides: TGTGCCAGCAGTAAAGACAGGGAAGGTTCTGGGGCCAACGTCCTGACTTTC.

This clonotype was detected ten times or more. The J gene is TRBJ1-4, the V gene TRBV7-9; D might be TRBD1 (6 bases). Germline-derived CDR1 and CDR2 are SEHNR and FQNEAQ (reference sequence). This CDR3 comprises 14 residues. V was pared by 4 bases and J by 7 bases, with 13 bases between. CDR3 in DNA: TGTGCCAGCAGCTCTGAGGACAGCGGTGAAAAACTGTTTTTT. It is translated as CASSSEDSGEKLFF.

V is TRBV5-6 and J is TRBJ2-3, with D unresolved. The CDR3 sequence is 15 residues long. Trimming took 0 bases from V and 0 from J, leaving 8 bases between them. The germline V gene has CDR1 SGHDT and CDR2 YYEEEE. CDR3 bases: TGTGCCAGCAGCTTGGTGTCGAAAAGCACAGATACGCAGTATTTT. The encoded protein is CASSLVSKSTDTQYF.

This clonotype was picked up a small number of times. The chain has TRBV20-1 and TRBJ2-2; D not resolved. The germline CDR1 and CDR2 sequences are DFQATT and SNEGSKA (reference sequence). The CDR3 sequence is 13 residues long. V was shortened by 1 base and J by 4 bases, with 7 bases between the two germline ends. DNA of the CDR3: TGCAGTGCTAGAGTCTGGACCACCGGGGAGCTGTTTTTT. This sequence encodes CSARVWTTGELFF.

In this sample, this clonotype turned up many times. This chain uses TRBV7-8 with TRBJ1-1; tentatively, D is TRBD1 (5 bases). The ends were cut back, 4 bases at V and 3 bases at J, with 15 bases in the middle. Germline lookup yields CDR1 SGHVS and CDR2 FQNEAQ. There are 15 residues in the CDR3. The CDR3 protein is CASSSVGGGYTEAFF. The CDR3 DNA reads TGTGCCAGCAGCTCAGTGGGGGGGGGATACACTGAAGCTTTCTTT.

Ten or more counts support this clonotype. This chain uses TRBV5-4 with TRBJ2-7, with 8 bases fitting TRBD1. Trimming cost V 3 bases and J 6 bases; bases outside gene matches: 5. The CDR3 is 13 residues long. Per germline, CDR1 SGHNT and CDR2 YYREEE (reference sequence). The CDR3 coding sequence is TGTGCCAGCAGCTCCACGGACAGGGTCGAGCAGTACTTC. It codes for CASSSTDRVEQYF.

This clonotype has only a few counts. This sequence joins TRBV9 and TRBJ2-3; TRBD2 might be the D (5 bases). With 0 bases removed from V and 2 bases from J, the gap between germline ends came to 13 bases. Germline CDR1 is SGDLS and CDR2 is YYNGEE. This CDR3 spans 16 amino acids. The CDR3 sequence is CASSVAGTGFTDTQYF. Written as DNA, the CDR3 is TGTGCCAGCAGCGTAGCGGGTACGGGGTTCACAGATACGCAGTATTTT.